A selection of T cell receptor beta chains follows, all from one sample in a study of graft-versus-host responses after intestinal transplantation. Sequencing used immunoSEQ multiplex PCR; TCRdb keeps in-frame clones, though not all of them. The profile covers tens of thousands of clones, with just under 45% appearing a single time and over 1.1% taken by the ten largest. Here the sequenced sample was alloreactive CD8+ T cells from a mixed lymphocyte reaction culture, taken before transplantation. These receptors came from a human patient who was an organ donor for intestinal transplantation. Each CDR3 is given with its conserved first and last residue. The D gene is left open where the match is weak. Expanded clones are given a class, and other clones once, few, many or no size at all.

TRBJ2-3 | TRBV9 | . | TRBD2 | TGTGCCAGCAGCGGTAGCGGGACAAGGTTTTCTTATACTGCCACAGATACGCAGTATTTT | CASSGSGTRFSYTATDTQYF
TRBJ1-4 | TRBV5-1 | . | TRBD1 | TGCGCCAGCAAACCAGCTGGACAGGGGTGGGCAACTAATGAAAAACTGTTTTTT | CASKPAGQGWATNEKLFF
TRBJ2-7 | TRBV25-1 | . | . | TGTGCCAGCAGATGGGGAGACTCCTACGAGCAGTACTTC | CASRWGDSYEQYF
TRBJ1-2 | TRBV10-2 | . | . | TGCGCCAGCAGGAGGGGGGATGGCTACACCTTC | CASRRGDGYTF
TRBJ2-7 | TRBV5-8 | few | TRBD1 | TGTGCCAGCAGCTCCGGGACAGGGAGAGCTTTCTACGAGCAGTACTTC | CASSSGTGRAFYEQYF
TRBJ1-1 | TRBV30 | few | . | TGTGCCTGGAGTGTATCCGGAGGGCGGACTGAAGCTTTCTTT | CAWSVSGGRTEAFF
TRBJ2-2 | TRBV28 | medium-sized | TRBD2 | TGTGCCAGCAGTTCTTCCGGGGCCTTCTGGGGACTAGCGGGAGCGGACGGCACCGGGGAGCTGTTTTTT | CASSSSGAFWGLAGADGTGELFF
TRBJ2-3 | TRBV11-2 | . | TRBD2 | TGTGCCAGCAGCTTTACTAGCGGGAGCACAGATACGCAGTATTTT | CASSFTSGSTDTQYF
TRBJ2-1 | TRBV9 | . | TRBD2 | TGTGCCAGCAGCAAAGGTAGCGGGAACCCGTACAATGAGCAGTTCTTC | CASSKGSGNPYNEQFF
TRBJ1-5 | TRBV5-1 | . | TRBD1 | TGCGCCAGCAGCTTGCTCGGGACAGCAGAATATAGCAATCAGCCCCAGCATTTT | CASSLLGTAEYSNQPQHF
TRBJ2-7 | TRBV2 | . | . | TGTGCCAGCAGCTTATACTACGAGCAGTACTTC | CASSLYYEQYF
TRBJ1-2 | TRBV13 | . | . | TGTGCCAGCAGCTTAGACAGGGAAATTTATGGCTACACCTTC | CASSLDREIYGYTF
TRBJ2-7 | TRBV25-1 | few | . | TGTGCCAGCAGTGAAACGAGCGGGTTCTACGAGCAGTACTTC | CASSETSGFYEQYF
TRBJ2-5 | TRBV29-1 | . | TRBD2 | TGCAGCGTCCCATGGACTAGCGGGAGGCAAGAGACCCAGTACTTC | CSVPWTSGRQETQYF
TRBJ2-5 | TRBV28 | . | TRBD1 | TGTGCCAGCAGTACAGGGGGCTTAGAGACCCAGTACTTC | CASSTGGLETQYF
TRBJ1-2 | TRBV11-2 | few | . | TGTGCCAGCAGCTTCCTCTACATACCTAACTATGGCTACACCTTC | CASSFLYIPNYGYTF
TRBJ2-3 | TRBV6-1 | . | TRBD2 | TGTGCCAGCAGTGAAGAACTAGCGGGAAGCACAGATACGCAGTATTTT | CASSEELAGSTDTQYF
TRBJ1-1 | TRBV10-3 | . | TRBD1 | TGTGCCATCAGGGGGACAGGGATGAACACTGAAGCTTTCTTT | CAIRGTGMNTEAFF
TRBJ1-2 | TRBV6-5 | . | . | TGTGCCAGCAGTGAACGGACGACTAACTATGGCTACACCTTC | CASSERTTNYGYTF
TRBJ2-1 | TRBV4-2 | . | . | TGTGCCAGCAGCCAATTCCCCCCTAGCGCGGTCAACAATGAGCAGTTCTTC | CASSQFPPSAVNNEQFF
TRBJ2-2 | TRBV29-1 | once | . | TGCAGCGTTCGTCGGGGGAACACCGGGGAGCTGTTTTTT | CSVRRGNTGELFF
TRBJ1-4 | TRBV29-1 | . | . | TGCAGCGTTGATTTGGGCCGCCATAATGAAAAACTGTTTTTT | CSVDLGRHNEKLFF
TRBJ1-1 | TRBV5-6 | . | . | TGTGCCAGCAGCTTGGGACAGATGAACACTGAAGCTTTCTTT | CASSLGQMNTEAFF
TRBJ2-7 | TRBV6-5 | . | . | TGTGCCAGCAGTTACTCGACCAGCCTTGAGGGTTACGAGCAGTACTTC | CASSYSTSLEGYEQYF
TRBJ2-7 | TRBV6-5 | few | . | TGTGCCAGCAGCCACCTCACCTACGAGCAGTACTTC | CASSHLTYEQYF
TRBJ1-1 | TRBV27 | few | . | TGTGCCAGCAGTTTATCAGGACAGTTGAACACTGAAGCTTTCTTT | CASSLSGQLNTEAFF
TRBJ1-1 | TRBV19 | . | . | TGTGCCAGTAGTATCACGGACAATGCTTTCTTT | CASSITDNAFF
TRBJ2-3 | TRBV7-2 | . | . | TGTGCCAGCAGCTTCCCTGAGTGGGGAGATACGCAGTATTTT | CASSFPEWGDTQYF
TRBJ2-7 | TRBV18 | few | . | TGTGCCAGCTCACCCCACGACGGGGCCTACGAGCAGTACTTC | CASSPHDGAYEQYF
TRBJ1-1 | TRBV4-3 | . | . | TGCGCCAGCAGCCAAGAGGCGGGAGGTGCTTTCTTT | CASSQEAGGAFF
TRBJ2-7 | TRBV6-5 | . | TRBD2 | TGTGCCAGCAGTATGGGACTAGTGGGCGAGCAGTACTTC | CASSMGLVGEQYF
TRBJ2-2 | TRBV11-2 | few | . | TGTGCCAGCAGCTTGTACGGATCGAACACCGGGGAGCTGTTTTTT | CASSLYGSNTGELFF
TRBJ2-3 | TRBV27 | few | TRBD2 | TGTGCCAGCAGTTTCCTAGCGGGAGTGGGAGATACGCAGTATTTT | CASSFLAGVGDTQYF
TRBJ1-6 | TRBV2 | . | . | TGTGCCAGCACTAGCCTGGCCTCGGCTTCACCCCTCCACTTT | CASTSLASASPLHF